The 24 T cell receptor beta chains presented below share a single source sample, sequenced in a study of blood T cells in healthy people across ages. With a J-beta primer mix and a sample-barcoded 5' primer, a second PCR ran about 6 to 11 cycles. TCRdb recomputed calls from the 5' RACE reads with MiXCR, one row per CDR3 protein. The data show 1.5 million to 2 million distinct CDR3 sequences, with roughly 27% seen just once and roughly 8% held by the top ten. Material for sequencing was blood. These receptors were collected from a woman aged 25 to 39 in good health.

The chain combines TRBV7-2 with TRBJ2-4; TRBD1 matches 12 bases. The CDR3 has 18 amino acids. Germline CDR1 SGHTA, CDR2 FQGNSA. V lost 4 bases to trimming and J lost 13 bases; unmatched junction nucleotides: 20. This chain's CDR3 is CASSSRDRGRVGYNEQYF. The DNA for the CDR3 is TGTGCCAGCAGCTCCCGGGACAGGGGGCGTGTGGGGTACAATGAACAGTACTTC.

The rearrangement links TRBV7-9 to TRBJ1-4; D is uncertain. V was trimmed by 1 base and J by 7 bases, leaving 7 bases between them. The length of the CDR3 is 13 residues. Per germline, CDR1 SEHNR and CDR2 FQNEAQ (reference sequence). DNA for the CDR3: TGTGCCAGCAGCTTAGGGGGAGCTGAAAAACTGTTTTTT. It codes for CASSLGGAEKLFF.

The rearrangement joins TRBV3-1 to TRBJ2-5; no clear D. Per the germline V gene, CDR1 is LGHDT and CDR2 is YNNKEL (reference sequence). The CDR3 is 12 amino acids. V was clipped by 0 bases and J by 8 bases, with 7 bases between them. In nucleotides, the CDR3 is TGTGCCAGCAGCCAAGATCTGGTTACCCAGTACTTC. Translation gives CASSQDLVTQYF.

V gene TRBV7-4 combines with J gene TRBJ2-3, with TRBD2 matching 12 bases. V trimming: 1 base; J trimming: 5 bases; junction bases outside the gene matches: 7. This CDR3 has 17 residues. The V gene's germline CDR1 is SGHVT and CDR2 SQSDAQ. CDR3 protein: CASSLGTSGERRDTQYF. DNA for the CDR3: TGTGCCAGCAGCTTAGGGACTAGCGGGGAAAGGAGAGATACGCAGTATTTT. The entire variable domain, with the rest obtained from reference TRBV7-4 and TRBJ2-3, is as follows: GAGVSQSPRYKVAKRGRDVALRCDSISGHVTLYWYRQTLGQGSEVLTYSQSDAQRDKSGRPSGRFSAERPERSVSTLKIQRTEQGDSAVYLCASSLGTSGERRDTQYFGPGTRLTVL.

V is TRBV29-1 and J is TRBJ2-3; D gene unclear. Germline CDR1 and CDR2: SQVTM and ANQGSEA. Trimming pared 7 bases from V and 2 bases from J, leaving 16 bases between. The CDR3 is 14 amino acids. The CDR3: CSATRTAPTDTQYF. The CDR3 nucleotides read TGCAGCGCTACGAGGACGGCGCCCACAGATACGCAGTATTTT.

The table lists this clonotype with many counts. The V gene is TRBV6-5, the J gene TRBJ2-7; tentative D call: TRBD1 (6 bases). Germline values: CDR1 MNHEY, CDR2 SVGAGI. The CDR3 length is 16 residues. The V gene lost 0 bases and the J gene lost 3 bases, with 15 bases spanning the gap. The CDR3, as DNA: TGTGCCAGCAGTTACTCCGGACAGTCTGTGAGCTACGAGCAGTACTTC. This gives the protein CASSYSGQSVSYEQYF.

This clonotype was counted many times. The chain is built from TRBV6-1 and TRBJ2-3; 7 bases match TRBD2. The CDR3 has 15 residues. The V and J ends lost 11 bases and 0 bases, in that order; junction bases with no gene match: 11. Per the germline V gene, CDR1 is MNHNS and CDR2 is SASEGT. The CDR3 coding sequence is TGTGCCGGCACCCTCGCTAGCGGCAGCACAGATACGCAGTATTTT. Amino acids: CAGTLASGSTDTQYF.

The chain is built from TRBV24-1 and TRBJ2-5; 8 positions agree with TRBD1. Germline-derived CDR1 and CDR2 are KGHDR and SFDVKD. V lost 0 bases, J lost 9 bases, and 8 bases stayed unmatched. The CDR3 sequence is 15 residues long. The CDR3 coding sequence is TGTGCCACCAGTGATTTGGGACAGGGCGTTGGTCCCCAGTACTTC. It is translated as CATSDLGQGVGPQYF.

The chain is built from TRBV18 and TRBJ2-7, with D possibly TRBD2 on 5 matching bases. Trimming left V 2 bases short and J 0 bases short, with 11 bases between. This CDR3 region has 15 residues. From germline, CDR1 is KGHSH and CDR2 LQKENI. The CDR3 loop reads CASSPYRGSSYEQYF. CDR3 sequence (DNA): TGTGCCAGCTCACCATACCGGGGTAGCTCCTACGAGCAGTACTTC.

The rearrangement uses TRBV12-3 or TRBV12-4 and TRBJ2-2; a weak D match, TRBD1 (6 bases). V was trimmed by 5 bases and J by 1 base, leaving 20 bases between them. This CDR3 region has 18 residues. The CDR3 DNA reads TGTGCCAGCAGTCCTCACCTGGGGGCAGGAGAGAACACCGGGGAGCTGTTTTTT. Its protein product is CASSPHLGAGENTGELFF.

The chain is built from TRBV9 and TRBJ2-7; D not certain. The V end lost 4 bases, the J end lost 7 bases, and 21 bases lay between the germline ends. This CDR3 comprises 15 residues. CDR1 is SGDLS and CDR2 is YYNGEE in the germline V gene. The DNA of the CDR3 is TGTGCCAGCAGCCCGTACGTCTCGACCTACAATGAGCAGTACTTC. Its protein is CASSPYVSTYNEQYF.

The V gene is TRBV7-9, the J gene TRBJ1-2, with 7 bases aligning to TRBD1. This CDR3 has 16 residues. Germline assignment: CDR1 SEHNR and CDR2 FQNEAQ (reference sequence). Germline trimming cut 4 bases from V and 6 bases from J; bases unmatched to any gene: 14. CDR3 amino acids: CASSSDRDLLRDGYTF. CDR3 sequence (DNA): TGTGCCAGCAGCTCAGACAGGGACCTATTACGGGATGGCTACACCTTC.

In DNA form, the CDR3 reads TGTGCCAGCAGCAGGGAGTGGAATAGTGGCTACACCTTC. It is translated as CASSREWNSGYTF. J is TRBJ1-2 and V is TRBV2; maybe TRBD1 (5 bases). Germline V CDR1 and CDR2: SNHLY, FYNNEI. The V end was cut by 6 bases, the J end by 7 bases, with 15 bases between. The length of the CDR3 is 13 residues.

This clonotype was counted a few times. V and J are TRBV4-3 and TRBJ2-7; D not certain. CDR1 and CDR2 (germline): LGHNA, YSLEER. Trimming removed 4 bases at V and 1 base at J, with 11 bases between. The CDR3 spans 14 residues. The CDR3 DNA is TGCGCCAGCAGCCTACCTTCCCTTTCCTACGAGCAGTACTTC. As protein: CASSLPSLSYEQYF.

The sample holds a few counts of this clonotype. The V and J genes are TRBV12-3 or TRBV12-4 and TRBJ2-3; 7 bases fit TRBD2. J was trimmed by 2 bases and V by 3 bases; bases with no gene match: 8. The CDR3 covers 16 residues. In nucleotides, the CDR3 is TGTGCCAGCAGTTTGACGAGCGGGGAACACACAGATACGCAGTATTTT. It specifies CASSLTSGEHTDTQYF.

This clonotype was seen a handful of times. The DNA for the CDR3 is TGTGCCCTCCAGGCCCTAAGCGGCTATGGCTACACCTTC. It codes for CALQALSGYGYTF. The rearrangement joins TRBV10-3 to TRBJ1-2; no clear D gene. This CDR3 spans 13 amino acids. V lost 11 bases to trimming and J lost 4 bases, with 17 bases between them. Per the germline V gene, CDR1 is ENHRY and CDR2 is SYGVKD.

This clonotype showed up many times. The chain joins TRBV5-5 to TRBJ2-7; maybe TRBD1 (7 bases). This CDR3 has 14 amino acids. The germline CDR1 and CDR2 sequences are SGHKS and YYEKEE (reference sequence). V gave up 5 bases and J gave up 4 bases, with 16 bases separating them. CDR3 sequence: CASSLGGTAYEQYF. The CDR3 nucleotides are TGTGCCAGCAGTTTAGGCGGGACAGCTTACGAGCAGTACTTC.

This clonotype was seen more than once but under ten times. The rearrangement links TRBV7-9 to TRBJ1-1, with D unclear. The V end was cut by 4 bases, the J end by 1 base, with 10 bases between. The CDR3 totals 14 residues. Germline V gene data show CDR1 as SEHNR and CDR2 as FQNEAQ (reference sequence). CDR3 residues: CASSSKAGNTEAFF. The CDR3 nucleotides read TGTGCCAGCAGCTCCAAGGCAGGGAACACTGAAGCTTTCTTT.

Worth noting for this clonotype: Given a much more abundant clone one base away, this may be a read error. This chain connects TRBV29-1 to TRBJ2-1, with D perhaps matching TRBD1 (5 bases). Germline V gives CDR1 SQVTM, CDR2 ANQGSEA. V lost 5 bases and J lost 10, with 12 bases in between. This CDR3 spans 11 amino acids. For the CDR3, the DNA is TGCAGCGTTCAGGGTTCGCGGGAGCAGTTCTTC. Protein product: CSVQGSREQFF.

The chain uses TRBV6-6 and TRBJ2-5; tentatively, D is TRBD2 (6 bases). The CDR3 is 16 residues long. The V end lost 1 base, the J end lost 5 bases, and 17 bases lay between the germline ends. The V gene's germline CDR1 is MNHNY and CDR2 SVGAGI (reference sequence). In DNA, the CDR3 is TGTGCCAGCAGTTACTTCCGCAGGCTTGGAGGGGAGACCCAGTACTTC. This sequence encodes CASSYFRRLGGETQYF.

The CDR3 sequence: CSARAVSGPNTGELFF. CDR3 DNA: TGCAGTGCTCGGGCAGTTAGCGGGCCGAACACCGGGGAGCTGTTTTTT. The chain joins TRBV20-1 to TRBJ2-2, with TRBD2 matching over 7 bases. The CDR3 loop spans 16 amino acids. V lost 5 bases and J lost 0; bases outside the gene matches: 9. In germline, CDR1 is DFQATT, CDR2 SNEGSKA (reference sequence).

The genes are TRBV5-1 and TRBJ1-6, with a weak D call TRBD1 (6 bases). Germline V gene data show CDR1 as SGHRS and CDR2 as YFSETQ. The CDR3 has 14 amino acids. V gave up 0 bases and J gave up 9 bases, with 10 bases separating them. In DNA, the CDR3 is TGCGCCAGCAGCTTGGAGTCAGGGGCTTCACCCCTCCACTTT. Its protein product is CASSLESGASPLHF.

The V gene is TRBV27, the J gene TRBJ2-7, with D possibly being TRBD1 (5 bases). CDR3 length: 15 amino acids. Germline CDR1 is MNHEY and CDR2 is SMNVEV (reference sequence). With 6 bases removed from V and 2 bases from J, the gap between germline ends came to 17 bases. The CDR3: CASRDGGGAPYEQYF. The CDR3 coding sequence is TGTGCCAGCAGGGACGGTGGTGGGGCCCCCTACGAGCAGTACTTC.

This clonotype has a handful of counts. This chain joins TRBV12-3 or TRBV12-4 and TRBJ2-1, with 13 bases aligning to TRBD2. The CDR3 consists of 17 residues. The ends lost 2 bases at V and 7 bases at J; junction bases unmatched: 8. This CDR3 reads CASSLRTSGRNWNEQFF. CDR3 bases: TGTGCCAGCAGTTTAAGGACTAGCGGGAGAAATTGGAATGAGCAGTTCTTC.